The clone carrying this TCR beta chain was recorded once. Antigen specificity is unknown. Over several immunoSEQ plates, each subset's genomic DNA was distributed in even portions. Assay: immunoSEQ multiplex PCR; the TCRdb copy retains only in-frame clones and omits some. The table shows around 650,000 clones, with around 96% occurring only once. The sample belongs to a study of shared clonotypes between healthy human individuals. The study's findings and limits: Only blood samples were collected, and tissue repertoires likely differ.

Positively selected for CCR7, the CD45RO-negative cells used as naive CD8 cells excluded terminally differentiated effector memory CD45RA+ cells. There are 16 residues in the CDR3. Germline V gene data show CDR1 as MDHEN and CDR2 as SYDVKM. V shed 1 base, J shed 7 bases, and the junction held 9 bases outside the gene matches. The sequence was obtained from a woman aged 25 to 39 in good health. The sequencing input was naive CD8+ T cells sorted from blood. V and J are TRBV28 and TRBJ2-1; 8 bases are shared with TRBD2. DNA for the CDR3: TGTGCCAGCAGTTTATATTCGGGAGGGCGCGATAATGAGCAGTTCTTC. This translates into CASSLYSGGRDNEQFF.